The 29 T cell receptor beta chains listed next were all sequenced from one sample in a study of blood T cell repertoires in COVID-19. Method: immunoSEQ multiplex PCR; TCRdb's copy keeps in-frame clones and lacks some. Of approximately 200,000 clones in the sample, 75% to 90% are singletons; the top ten hold approximately 2.1%. Sequenced sample: PBMCs or T cells enriched from blood (not recorded which). The receptors come from a woman between 25 and 40 years old who had recovered from COVID-19.

In its sample, this clone was seen many times. This chain uses TRBV11-2 with TRBJ1-1, with D possibly TRBD1 on 5 matching bases. Germline V gene sequence: CDR1 SGHAT, CDR2 FQNNGV. Deletions cut 4 bases from V and 3 bases from J, with 27 bases between. CDR3 length equals 19 residues. The CDR3 coding sequence is TGTGCCAGCAGCTACCCGAGGCAGGGAAACATCCCCGCTTACACTGAAGCTTTCTTT. Translation: CASSYPRQGNIPAYTEAFF.

V is TRBV7-3 and J is TRBJ1-2; possible D gene TRBD1, 5 bases. Trimming pared 2 bases from V and 12 bases from J, leaving 16 bases between. Germline CDR1 and CDR2: SGHTA and FQGTGA. The CDR3 covers 13 residues. The CDR3 sequence is CASSLGQGYLHTF. For the CDR3, the DNA is TGTGCCAGCAGCTTAGGTCAGGGCTATTTGCACACCTTC.

In its sample, this clone was seen once. The chain combines TRBV19 with TRBJ2-3; D is unresolved. The ends were cut back, 0 bases at V and 11 bases at J, with 12 bases in the middle. Germline values: CDR1 LNHDA, CDR2 SQIVND (reference sequence). The CDR3 loop spans 13 amino acids. DNA for the CDR3: TGTGCCAGTAGTATAGAGAGGTCTGGCGTGCAGTATTTT. It is translated as CASSIERSGVQYF.

This clone was seen a handful of times. V usage is TRBV30 and J usage is TRBJ1-5, with a possible D match to TRBD1 (5 bases). V lost 2 bases to trimming and J lost 2 bases, with 13 bases between them. CDR1 is GTSNPN, CDR2 SVGIG, per germline (reference sequence). The CDR3 length is 15 residues. CDR3 nucleotide sequence: TGTGCCTGGAGTCCGGGGGAGGGTGGCAATCAGCCCCAGCATTTT. This translates into CAWSPGEGGNQPQHF.

The chain is built from TRBV9 and TRBJ2-3, with 14 bases lining up with TRBD2. This CDR3 spans 18 amino acids. The trim removed 4 bases at V and 6 bases at J, leaving 13 bases unmatched. Per germline, CDR1 SGDLS and CDR2 YYNGEE. CDR3 in amino acids: CASSPRGTSGGKGDTQYF. DNA of the CDR3: TGTGCCAGCAGCCCCCGTGGGACTAGCGGGGGAAAAGGGGATACGCAGTATTTT. The full variable domain, with the rest looked up from reference TRBV9 and TRBJ2-3, is DSGVTQTPKHLITATGQRVTLRCSPRSGDLSVYWYQQSLDQGLQFLIQYYNGEERAKGNILERFSAQQFPDLHSELNLSSLELGDSALYFCASSPRGTSGGKGDTQYFGPGTRLTVL.

The chain is built from TRBV14 and TRBJ1-1; no definite D call. V was pared by 2 bases and J by 5 bases, with 12 bases between. The germline gives CDR1 SGHDN, CDR2 FVKESK. There are 14 residues in the CDR3. The CDR3 here is CASSQKRGWTEAFF. CDR3 bases: TGTGCCAGCAGCCAAAAGCGGGGATGGACTGAAGCTTTCTTT.

The chain uses TRBV11-3 and TRBJ1-3; 9 nucleotides align to TRBD1. The ends lost 6 bases at V and 4 bases at J; junction bases unmatched: 4. The CDR3 has 14 residues. Germline lookup yields CDR1 SGHNT and CDR2 YENEEA. For the CDR3, the DNA is TGTGCCAGCAGGGACAGGGGCGGAGGAAACACCATATATTTT. As protein: CASRDRGGGNTIYF.

The chain joins TRBV5-5 to TRBJ1-1; D gene unclear. This CDR3 comprises 15 residues. The germline gives CDR1 SGHKS, CDR2 YYEKEE (reference sequence). Trimming removed 0 bases from V and 1 base from J, with 10 bases in between. CDR3 sequence: CASSLGTAENTEAFF. In nucleotides, the CDR3 is TGTGCCAGCAGCTTGGGTACAGCTGAGAACACTGAAGCTTTCTTT.

This clone was counted a single time. The gene calls are TRBV6-5 and TRBJ2-5, with TRBD2 as a possible D gene (5 bases). Germline values: CDR1 MNHEY, CDR2 SVGAGI. V gave up 6 bases and J gave up 4 bases, with 12 bases separating them. This CDR3 is 13 amino acids long. In DNA form, the CDR3 reads TGTGCCAGCAGACGAACTAGTGTAGAGACCCAGTACTTC. Its translation is CASRRTSVETQYF.

This clone showed up just once. The chain joins TRBV18 to TRBJ1-3; 8 nucleotides agree with TRBD1. CDR3 length equals 16 residues. Germline-derived CDR1 and CDR2 are KGHSH and LQKENI. The V segment lost 3 bases and the J segment 7 bases; nucleotides outside the gene matches: 11. The CDR3 is CASSPSIRTGQNTIYF. The CDR3 nucleotides are TGTGCCAGCTCACCGTCCATCAGGACAGGGCAGAACACCATATATTTT.

The chain carries TRBV12-3 or TRBV12-4 and TRBJ2-1; D uncertain. This CDR3 is 11 amino acids long. Trimming cost V 5 bases and J 10 bases, with 9 bases left between them. CDR3 sequence reads: CASSAAFEQFF. CDR3 in DNA: TGTGCCAGCAGTGCGGCTTTCGAGCAGTTCTTC.

This clone came up a few times. The chain employs TRBV10-3 and TRBJ2-1, with 7 bases fitting TRBD2. The CDR3 has 17 amino acids. The J segment lost 5 bases and the V segment lost 0 bases, leaving 10 bases of the junction unmatched. Germline lookup yields CDR1 ENHRY and CDR2 SYGVKD. The CDR3 DNA is TGTGCCATCAGTGAGTCGACGTGGCTAGCGGAGCACAATGAGCAGTTCTTC. Its translation: CAISESTWLAEHNEQFF.

The V call is TRBV27, the J call TRBJ1-1; perhaps TRBD1 as D (6 bases). The CDR3 sequence is 17 residues long. Trimming stripped 5 bases from V and 0 bases from J, with 19 bases between. The V gene's germline CDR1 is MNHEY and CDR2 SMNVEV (reference sequence). The CDR3 region is CASSPLQGQTLNTEAFF. CDR3 DNA: TGTGCCAGCAGTCCCCTACAGGGTCAGACTTTGAACACTGAAGCTTTCTTT.

CDR3 sequence (DNA): TGTGCCAGCATTCAGCGGACAGGGGTCCAATTCCCCCTCCACTTT. Protein product: CASIQRTGVQFPLHF. The gene calls are TRBV7-8 and TRBJ1-6; 9 bases align to TRBD1. With 7 bases clipped from V and 13 bases from J, the junction kept 14 bases outside the gene matches. In germline, CDR1 is SGHVS, CDR2 FQNEAQ. The CDR3 sequence is 15 residues long.

The chain recombines TRBV7-6 with TRBJ2-1; 9 bases are a match to TRBD1. Losses at the gene ends were 5 bases for V and 7 bases for J; bases not matched to a gene: 12. The CDR3 has 16 amino acids. Germline V lookup: CDR1 SGHVS, CDR2 FNYEAQ. CDR3 region: CASSPSRDRVPNEQFF. The DNA for the CDR3 is TGTGCCAGCAGCCCAAGCCGGGACAGGGTACCGAATGAGCAGTTCTTC.

V gene TRBV27 combines with J gene TRBJ2-1, with 9 bases lining up with TRBD2. This CDR3 comprises 14 residues. The junction had 6 bases not matched to a gene; V was cut back by 6 bases and J by 6 bases. Germline values: CDR1 MNHEY, CDR2 SMNVEV (reference sequence). CDR3 amino acids: CASRLAGLGNEQFF. The CDR3 nucleotides are TGTGCCAGCAGGCTAGCGGGATTGGGCAATGAGCAGTTCTTC.

This rearrangement joins TRBV19 to TRBJ1-5, with D tentatively TRBD1 (6 bases). In germline, CDR1 is LNHDA, CDR2 SQIVND (reference sequence). This CDR3 spans 16 amino acids. V lost 4 bases and J 2 bases, leaving 15 bases between the germline ends. For the CDR3, the DNA is TGTGCCAGTAGTACTTACAGGGCGGGTGGCAATCAGCCCCAGCATTTT. This translates into CASSTYRAGGNQPQHF.

The chain has TRBV30 and TRBJ2-7, with TRBD2 matching 13 bases. J gave up 3 bases and V 1 base, and 0 bases lay outside the gene matches. Germline V lookup: CDR1 GTSNPN, CDR2 SVGIG (reference sequence). The CDR3 runs 14 residues. The CDR3 spells CAWSGTSGGYEQYF. The CDR3 DNA reads TGTGCCTGGAGTGGGACTAGCGGGGGCTACGAGCAGTACTTC.

The rearrangement uses TRBV4-3 and TRBJ1-4; TRBD1 agrees at 8 bases. The junction had 1 base not matched to a gene; V was cut back by 2 bases and J by 2 bases. This CDR3 is 15 amino acids long. The germline V gene encodes CDR1 LGHNA and CDR2 YSLEER. The CDR3 nucleotides read TGCGCCAGCAGCCAACAGGGGGCCACTAATGAAAAACTGTTTTTT. It encodes CASSQQGATNEKLFF.

The rearrangement uses TRBV3-1 (or the pseudogene TRBV3-2) and TRBJ1-4; 8 bases are shared with TRBD1. The germline V gene encodes CDR1 LGHDT and CDR2 YNNKEL (reference sequence). This CDR3 is 15 amino acids long. V shed 4 bases and J 7 bases; nucleotides not matched to a gene: 8. The CDR3 sequence is CASSPRQGRAEKLFF. DNA of the CDR3: TGTGCCAGCAGCCCCCGACAGGGGAGGGCTGAAAAACTGTTTTTT.

This clone was counted once. V is TRBV30 and J is TRBJ2-7, with D possibly TRBD1 on 6 matching bases. The V end was cut by 0 bases, the J end by 6 bases, with 12 bases between. The germline V gene encodes CDR1 GTSNPN and CDR2 SVGIG (reference sequence). The CDR3 sequence is 13 residues long. Written as DNA, the CDR3 is TGTGCCTGGAGTGTAAGGGACAATAGCGAGCAGTACTTC. Its translation: CAWSVRDNSEQYF.

CDR3 DNA sequence: TGCGCCAGCAGCCAAGATCCCGGACTAGCGGCCTACGAGCAGTACTTC. Its translation is CASSQDPGLAAYEQYF. The chain employs TRBV4-3 and TRBJ2-7; 10 bases line up with TRBD2. The CDR3 runs 16 residues. V lost 0 bases, J lost 2 bases, and 4 bases stayed unmatched. CDR1 and CDR2 (germline): LGHNA, YSLEER.

The chain carries TRBV5-1 and TRBJ1-1; 9 bases match TRBD1. This CDR3 spans 16 amino acids. With V trimmed by 4 bases and J by 6 bases, 13 bases remained unmatched. The germline V gene encodes CDR1 SGHRS and CDR2 YFSETQ. CDR3 sequence reads: CASSPRTGVGVAEAFF. The CDR3 DNA reads as TGCGCCAGCAGCCCTCGGACAGGGGTGGGTGTAGCTGAAGCTTTCTTT.

This clone is a singleton in its sample. J is TRBJ2-1 and V is TRBV6-2 or TRBV6-3, with a weak D call TRBD2 (5 bases). Trimming took off 0 bases at V and 8 bases at J, with 8 bases between the two ends. Per germline, CDR1 MNHEY and CDR2 SVGEGT. The CDR3 sequence is 13 residues long. CDR3 DNA: TGTGCCAGCAGTTACTCGGAGGTTCATGAGCAGTTCTTC. This sequence encodes CASSYSEVHEQFF.

V gene TRBV7-2 combines with J gene TRBJ2-7, with D possibly TRBD2 on 6 matching bases. V was pared by 5 bases and J by 11 bases, with 16 bases between. Germline V gene lookup returns CDR1 SGHTA and CDR2 FQGNSA. The CDR3 consists of 12 residues. This CDR3 reads CASSPLGGNKYF. The CDR3 region has the DNA TGTGCCAGCAGCCCCCTTGGCGGGAATAAGTACTTC.

The chain recombines TRBV9 with TRBJ2-2; TRBD2 is a possible D gene (5 bases). There are 16 residues in the CDR3. Germline V CDR1 and CDR2: SGDLS, YYNGEE. V lost 4 bases, J lost 4 bases, and 17 bases lay in between. The CDR3 nucleotides are TGTGCCAGCAGCAGTAGCGCGAGTCGTGGCACCGGGGAGCTGTTTTTT. Its protein product is CASSSSASRGTGELFF.

The chain has TRBV10-3 and TRBJ2-1; TRBD2 matches 11 bases. The junction had 5 bases not matched to a gene; V was cut back by 0 bases and J by 10 bases. From germline, CDR1 is ENHRY and CDR2 SYGVKD. The CDR3 loop spans 15 amino acids. The CDR3: CAISESTSGRSEQFF. CDR3 sequence (DNA): TGTGCCATCAGTGAGTCTACTAGCGGGAGATCAGAGCAGTTCTTC.

The DNA for the CDR3 is TGTGCCAGCAGCGTAGAAGGGGCCCCTGGGGAGCTGTTTTTT. The encoded protein is CASSVEGAPGELFF. The chain links TRBV9 to TRBJ2-2; possible D gene TRBD1, 5 bases. V lost 0 bases and J 8 bases, leaving 11 bases between the germline ends. The germline CDR1 and CDR2 sequences are SGDLS and YYNGEE. This CDR3 has 14 amino acids.

This chain links TRBV4-3 with TRBJ1-1; no clear D gene. Germline CDR1 reads LGHNA; CDR2 reads YSLEER. There are 14 residues in the CDR3. With 5 bases removed from V and 1 base from J, the gap between germline ends came to 11 bases. CDR3 bases: TGCGCCAGCAGCGAGGAAATGGGGAACACTGAAGCTTTCTTT. Amino acid sequence: CASSEEMGNTEAFF.